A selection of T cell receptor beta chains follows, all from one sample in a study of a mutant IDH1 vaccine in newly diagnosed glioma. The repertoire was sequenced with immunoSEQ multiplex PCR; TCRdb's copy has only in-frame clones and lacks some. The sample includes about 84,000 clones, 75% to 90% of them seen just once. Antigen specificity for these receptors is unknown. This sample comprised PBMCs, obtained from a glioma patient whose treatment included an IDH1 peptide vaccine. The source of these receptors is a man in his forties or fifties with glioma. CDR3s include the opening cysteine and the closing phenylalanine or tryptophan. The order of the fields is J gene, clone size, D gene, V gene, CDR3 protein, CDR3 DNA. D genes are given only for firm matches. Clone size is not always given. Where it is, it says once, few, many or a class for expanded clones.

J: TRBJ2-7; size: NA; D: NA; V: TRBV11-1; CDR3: CASSLVGRYEQYF; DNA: TGTGCCAGCAGCCTGGTCGGGCGCTACGAGCAGTACTTC
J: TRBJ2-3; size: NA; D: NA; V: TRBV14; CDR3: CASSQDLHDTDTQYF; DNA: TGTGCCAGCAGCCAAGACCTTCACGACACAGATACGCAGTATTTT
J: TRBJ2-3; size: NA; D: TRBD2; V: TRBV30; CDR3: CASSGIGDTQYF; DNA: TGTGCCTCGAGCGGGATTGGGGATACGCAGTATTTT
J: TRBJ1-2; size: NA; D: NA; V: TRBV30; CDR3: CAWSNRAGKGYGYTF; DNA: TGTGCCTGGAGTAACAGGGCAGGGAAGGGCTATGGCTACACCTTC
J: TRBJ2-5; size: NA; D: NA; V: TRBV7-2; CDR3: CASSAGSYQETQYF; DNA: TGTGCCAGCAGCGCTGGGTCGTACCAAGAGACCCAGTACTTC
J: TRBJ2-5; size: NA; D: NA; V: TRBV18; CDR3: CASSRGPQETQYF; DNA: TGTGCCAGCTCACGGGGACCCCAAGAGACCCAGTACTTC
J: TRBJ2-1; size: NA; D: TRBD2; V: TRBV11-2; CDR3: CASSRDYNGNEQFF; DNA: TGTGCCAGCAGCCGGGACTATAATGGCAATGAGCAGTTCTTC
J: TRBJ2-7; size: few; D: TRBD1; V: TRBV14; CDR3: CASSQDGQGGEQYF; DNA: TGTGCCAGCAGCCAAGATGGACAGGGTGGCGAGCAGTACTTC
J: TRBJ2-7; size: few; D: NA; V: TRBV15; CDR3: CATSVLAEQYF; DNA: TGTGCCACCAGCGTACTTGCCGAGCAGTACTTC
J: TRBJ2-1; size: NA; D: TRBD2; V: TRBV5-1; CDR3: CASSLAGGTSYNEQFF; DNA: TGCGCCAGCAGCCTAGCGGGAGGGACCTCCTACAATGAGCAGTTCTTC
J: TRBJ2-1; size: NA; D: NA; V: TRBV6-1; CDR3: CASSPRGSSYNEQFF; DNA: TGTGCCAGCAGCCCTAGGGGGAGCTCCTACAATGAGCAGTTCTTC
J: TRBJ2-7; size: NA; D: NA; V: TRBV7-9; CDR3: CASSSFWEQYF; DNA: TGTGCCAGCAGCTCGTTTTGGGAGCAGTACTTC
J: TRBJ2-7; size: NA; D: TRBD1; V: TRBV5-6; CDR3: CASSFQGAHYEQYF; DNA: TGTGCCAGCAGCTTTCAGGGGGCTCACTACGAGCAGTACTTC
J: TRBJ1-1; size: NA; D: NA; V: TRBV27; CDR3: CASRPQERNTEAFF; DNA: TGTGCCAGCAGACCCCAGGAGCGTAACACTGAAGCTTTCTTT
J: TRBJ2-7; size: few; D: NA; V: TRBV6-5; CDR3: CASSYSTGGASYEQYF; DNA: TGTGCCAGCAGTTACTCGACAGGTGGGGCCTCCTACGAGCAGTACTTC